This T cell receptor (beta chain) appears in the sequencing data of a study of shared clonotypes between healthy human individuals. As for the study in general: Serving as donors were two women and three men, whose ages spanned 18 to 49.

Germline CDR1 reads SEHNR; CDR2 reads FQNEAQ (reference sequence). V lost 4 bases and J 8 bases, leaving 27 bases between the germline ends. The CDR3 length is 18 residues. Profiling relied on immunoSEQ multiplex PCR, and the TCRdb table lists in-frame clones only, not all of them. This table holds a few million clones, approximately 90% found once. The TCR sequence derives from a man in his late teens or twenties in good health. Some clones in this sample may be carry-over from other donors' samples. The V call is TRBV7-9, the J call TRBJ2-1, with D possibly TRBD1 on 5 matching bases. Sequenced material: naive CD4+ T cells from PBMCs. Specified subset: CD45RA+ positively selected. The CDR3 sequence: CASSSRRNRYYIRDEQFF. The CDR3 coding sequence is TGTGCCAGCAGCTCCCGAAGAAACCGCTACTACATCAGGGATGAGCAGTTCTTC. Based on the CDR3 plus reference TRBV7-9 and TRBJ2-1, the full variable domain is DTGVSQNPRHKITKRGQNVTFRCDPISEHNRLYWYRQTLGQGPEFLTYFQNEAQLEKSRLLSDRFSAERPKGSFSTLEIQRTEQGDSAMYLCASSSRRNRYYIRDEQFFGPGTRLTVL.